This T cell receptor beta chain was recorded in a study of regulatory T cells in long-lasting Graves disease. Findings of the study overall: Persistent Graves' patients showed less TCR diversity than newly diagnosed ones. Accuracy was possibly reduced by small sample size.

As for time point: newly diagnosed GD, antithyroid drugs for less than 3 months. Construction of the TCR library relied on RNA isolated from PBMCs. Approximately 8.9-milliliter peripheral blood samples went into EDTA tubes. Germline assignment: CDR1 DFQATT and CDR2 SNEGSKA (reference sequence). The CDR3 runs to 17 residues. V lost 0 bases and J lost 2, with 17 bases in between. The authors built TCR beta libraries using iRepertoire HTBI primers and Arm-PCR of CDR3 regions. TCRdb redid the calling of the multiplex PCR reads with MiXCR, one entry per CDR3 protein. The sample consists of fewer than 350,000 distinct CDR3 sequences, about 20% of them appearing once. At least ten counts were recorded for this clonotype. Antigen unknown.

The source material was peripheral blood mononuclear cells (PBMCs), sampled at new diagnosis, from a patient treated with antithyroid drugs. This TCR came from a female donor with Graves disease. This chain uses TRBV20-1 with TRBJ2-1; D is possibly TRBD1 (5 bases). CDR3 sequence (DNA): TGCAGTGCTAGAGATTTCGTTGGGGCAGGGACCTACAATGAGCAGTTCTTC. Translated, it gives CSARDFVGAGTYNEQFF.